One TCR beta chain is described in this entry. What it binds is not known. CDR1 is LNHNV, CDR2 YYDKDF, per germline (reference sequence). Germline trimming cut 1 base from V and 9 bases from J; bases unmatched to any gene: 9. The CDR3 length is 16 residues. These data are taken from a study of siplizumab effects on memory and regulatory T cells. Study-wide findings and caveats: No functional test confirmed suppression by proliferating siplizumab-culture Tregs.

Produced via immunoSEQ multiplex PCR; TCRdb's table is partial and in-frame only. The sample gives approximately 100,000 clones, 93% of which show up once; over 0.15% is in the top ten. The sequence came from a human donor in good health. The chain uses TRBV15 and TRBJ2-3, with 11 nucleotides matching TRBD2. Sequencing input: non-Treg CD4+ T cells sorted from blood. The CDR3 region is CATSRVISGGAVTQYF. The CDR3 DNA reads TGTGCCACCAGCAGAGTAATTAGCGGGGGGGCTGTCACGCAGTATTTT.